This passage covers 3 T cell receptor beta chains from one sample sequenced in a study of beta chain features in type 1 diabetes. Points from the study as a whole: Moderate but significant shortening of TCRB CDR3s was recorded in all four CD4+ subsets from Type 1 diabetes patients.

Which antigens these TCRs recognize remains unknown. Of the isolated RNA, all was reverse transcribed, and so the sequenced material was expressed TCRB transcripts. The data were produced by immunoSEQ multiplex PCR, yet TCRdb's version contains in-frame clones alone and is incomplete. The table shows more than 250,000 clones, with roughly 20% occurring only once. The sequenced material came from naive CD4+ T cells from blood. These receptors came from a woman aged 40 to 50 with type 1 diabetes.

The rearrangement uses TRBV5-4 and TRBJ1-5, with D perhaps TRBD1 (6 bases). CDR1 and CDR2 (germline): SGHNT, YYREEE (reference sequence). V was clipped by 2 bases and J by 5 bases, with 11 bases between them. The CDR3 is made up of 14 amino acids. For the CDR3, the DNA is TGTGCCAGCAGCTTCGGGGGGCATGATCAGCCCCAGCATTTT. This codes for CASSFGGHDQPQHF.

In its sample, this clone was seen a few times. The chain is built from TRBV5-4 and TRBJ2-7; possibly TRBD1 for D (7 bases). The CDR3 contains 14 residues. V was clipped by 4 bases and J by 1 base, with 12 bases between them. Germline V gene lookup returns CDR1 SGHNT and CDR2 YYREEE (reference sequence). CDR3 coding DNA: TGTGCCAGCAGCCTACAGGGGACTTCCTACGAGCAGTACTTC. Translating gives CASSLQGTSYEQYF.

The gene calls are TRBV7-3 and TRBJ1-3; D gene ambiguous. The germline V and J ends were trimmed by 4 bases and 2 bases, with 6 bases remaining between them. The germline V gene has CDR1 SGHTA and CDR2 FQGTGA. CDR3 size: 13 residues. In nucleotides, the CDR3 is TGTGCCAGCAGCTCACAGCCTGGAAACACCATATATTTT. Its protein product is CASSSQPGNTIYF.